The TCR beta chain under discussion was sequenced for a study of CD8 T cells in ankylosing spondylitis. This clonotype was seen more than once but under ten times. Its antigen is unidentified. Study results and limitations: The clones that were linked to disease were reported to be significantly enriched in matched synovial fluid samples from ankylosing spondylitis patients.

Each CDR3 protein is one row after TCRdb ran MiXCR on the 5' RACE reads. The repertoire holds a few hundred thousand distinct CDR3 sequences, with approximately 22% as singletons. The TCR originated in a male donor with ankylosing spondylitis or in good health (not recorded which). The sequenced material came from blood, either unsorted or a sorted T cell fraction (not recorded which).

The CDR3 region is CSVEYGGEQYF. The DNA for the CDR3 is TGCAGCGTTGAATACGGTGGCGAGCAGTACTTC. The chain has TRBV29-1 and TRBJ2-7; D gene unclear. Germline CDR1 reads SQVTM; CDR2 reads ANQGSEA. The V and J ends lost 2 bases and 6 bases respectively, with 8 bases between them. This CDR3 region has 11 residues.